This section outlines one TCR beta chain sequence together with its context. It has no known antigen specificity. The sample holds no much larger clone one base away, and base qualities are not on file. Libraries were built with the immunoSEQ multiplex PCR assay. TCRdb provides this immuneACCESS table in a form limited to in-frame rearrangements. Some clones are lacking; in checked studies, under half of them reflect an unresolved V gene, and why the rest are absent is not known. Across this sample there are more than 90,000 clones, with roughly 80% seen only once. Of the sample, over 20% is held by the ten largest clones. Via the germline V gene (reference sequence), CDR1 is GTSNPN and CDR2 SVGIG. V trim: 7 bases; J trim: 5 bases; unmatched bases: 2. Reading from cysteine to phenylalanine, the CDR3 counts 11 amino acids. The read is trimmed to its CDR3 DNA, 33 bases read in frame from base 1. These data come from a study of radiotherapy plus CTLA-4 blockade in lung cancer (dated by TCRdb to the late 2010s). About the investigation overall: Objective responses were observed in 18% of enrolled patients, and disease control was achieved in less than 40%.

The study tested focal radiation therapy combined with CTLA-4 blockade (ipilimumab) in patients with chemo-refractory metastatic non-small-cell lung cancer. Beyond this particular receptor, the publication reports: TCR clones derived from tumors expanded in peripheral blood after treatment with radiotherapy and ipilimumab. Early dynamic changes in blood T cell clones, together with increased serum interferon-beta after radiation, were reported as the strongest predictors of response.

This specimen consisted of peripheral blood, obtained from a patient treated with radiotherapy plus ipilimumab. This TCR was recovered from a human donor with non-small cell lung cancer that progressed on radiotherapy plus ipilimumab. The chain joins TRBV30 to TRBJ2-1; 7 bases in between match TRBD1. The DNA sequence is as follows: TGTGCCTCGGACAGGAACAATGAGCAGTTCTTC. Translated, it reads CASDRNNEQFF.